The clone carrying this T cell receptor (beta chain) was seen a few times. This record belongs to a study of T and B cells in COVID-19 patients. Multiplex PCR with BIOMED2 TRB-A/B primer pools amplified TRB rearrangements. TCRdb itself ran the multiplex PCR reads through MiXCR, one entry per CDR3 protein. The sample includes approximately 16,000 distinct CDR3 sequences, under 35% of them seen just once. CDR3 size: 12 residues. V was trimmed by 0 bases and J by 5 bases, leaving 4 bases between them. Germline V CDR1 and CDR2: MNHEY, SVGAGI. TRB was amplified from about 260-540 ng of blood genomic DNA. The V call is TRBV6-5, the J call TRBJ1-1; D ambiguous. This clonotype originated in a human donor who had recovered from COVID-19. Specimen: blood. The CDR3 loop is CASSYSSTEAFF. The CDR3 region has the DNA TGTGCCAGCAGTTACTCAAGTACTGAAGCTTTCTTT.